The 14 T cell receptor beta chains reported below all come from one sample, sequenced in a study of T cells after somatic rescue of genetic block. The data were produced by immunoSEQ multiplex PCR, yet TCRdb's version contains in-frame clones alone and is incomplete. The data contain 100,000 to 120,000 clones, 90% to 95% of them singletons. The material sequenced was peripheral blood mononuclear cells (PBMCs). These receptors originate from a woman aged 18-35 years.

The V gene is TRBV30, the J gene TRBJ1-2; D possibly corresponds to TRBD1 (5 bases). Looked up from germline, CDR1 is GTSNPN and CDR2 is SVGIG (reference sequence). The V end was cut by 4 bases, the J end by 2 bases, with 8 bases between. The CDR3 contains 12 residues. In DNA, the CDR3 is TGTGCCTGGAAGAGGGGAAACTATGGCTACACCTTC. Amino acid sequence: CAWKRGNYGYTF. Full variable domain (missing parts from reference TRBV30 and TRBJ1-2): SQTIHQWPATLVQPVGSPLSLECTVEGTSNPNLYWYRQAAGRGLQLLFYSVGIGQISSEVPQNLSASRPQDRQFILSSKKLLLSDSGFYLCAWKRGNYGYTFGSGTRLTVV.

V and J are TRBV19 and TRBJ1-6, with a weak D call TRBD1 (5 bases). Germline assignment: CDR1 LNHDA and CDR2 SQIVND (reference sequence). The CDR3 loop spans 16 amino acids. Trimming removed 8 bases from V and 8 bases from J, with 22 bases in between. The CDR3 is CASSLRQRTFDSPLHF. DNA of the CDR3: TGTGCCAGTTCCCTTAGACAGCGTACTTTTGATTCACCCCTCCACTTT.

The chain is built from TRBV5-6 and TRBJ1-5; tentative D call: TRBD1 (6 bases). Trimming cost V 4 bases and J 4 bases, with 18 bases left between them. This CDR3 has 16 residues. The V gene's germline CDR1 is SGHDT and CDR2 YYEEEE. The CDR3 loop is CASSLRAGHRNQPQHF. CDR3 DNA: TGTGCCAGCAGCCTAAGGGCGGGACACCGAAATCAGCCCCAGCATTTT.

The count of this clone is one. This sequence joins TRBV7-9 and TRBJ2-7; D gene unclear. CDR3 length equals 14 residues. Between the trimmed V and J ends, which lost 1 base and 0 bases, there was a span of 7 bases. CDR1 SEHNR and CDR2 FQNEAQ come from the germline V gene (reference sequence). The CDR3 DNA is TGTGCCAGCAGCTTAGGGGCGGCCTCCTACGAGCAGTACTTC. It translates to CASSLGAASYEQYF.

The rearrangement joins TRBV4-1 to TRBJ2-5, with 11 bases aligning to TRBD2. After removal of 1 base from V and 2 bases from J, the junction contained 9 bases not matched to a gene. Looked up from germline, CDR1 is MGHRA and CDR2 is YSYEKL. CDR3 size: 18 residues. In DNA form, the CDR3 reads TGCGCCAGCAGCCAAGCCCCCGGTAGCGGGGGGGAGCAAGAGACCCAGTACTTC. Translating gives CASSQAPGSGGEQETQYF.

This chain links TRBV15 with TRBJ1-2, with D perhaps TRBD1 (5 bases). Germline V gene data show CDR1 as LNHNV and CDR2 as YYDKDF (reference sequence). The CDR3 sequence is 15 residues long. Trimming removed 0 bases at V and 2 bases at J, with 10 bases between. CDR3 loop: CATSRDRGVNYGYTF. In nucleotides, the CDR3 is TGTGCCACCAGCAGAGATAGGGGAGTAAACTATGGCTACACCTTC.

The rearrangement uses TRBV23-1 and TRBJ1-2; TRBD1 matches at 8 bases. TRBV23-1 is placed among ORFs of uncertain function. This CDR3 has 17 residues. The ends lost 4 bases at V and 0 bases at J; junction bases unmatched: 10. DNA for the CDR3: TGCGCCAGCAGTCCCCGGACAGGGAAGGCTACTAACTATGGCTACACCTTC. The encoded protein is CASSPRTGKATNYGYTF.

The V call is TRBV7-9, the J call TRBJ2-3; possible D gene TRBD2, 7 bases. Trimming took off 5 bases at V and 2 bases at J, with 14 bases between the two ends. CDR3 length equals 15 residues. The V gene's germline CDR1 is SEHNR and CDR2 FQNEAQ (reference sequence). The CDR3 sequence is CASSTAGAVTDTQYF. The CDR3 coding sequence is TGTGCCAGCAGCACCGCGGGGGCCGTCACAGATACGCAGTATTTT.

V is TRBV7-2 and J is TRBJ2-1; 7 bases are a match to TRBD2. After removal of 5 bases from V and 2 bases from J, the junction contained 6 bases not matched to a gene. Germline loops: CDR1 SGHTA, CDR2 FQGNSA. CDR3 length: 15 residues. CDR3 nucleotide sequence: TGTGCCAGCAGCCCGCTGGGAGGGCCCTACAATGAGCAGTTCTTC. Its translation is CASSPLGGPYNEQFF.

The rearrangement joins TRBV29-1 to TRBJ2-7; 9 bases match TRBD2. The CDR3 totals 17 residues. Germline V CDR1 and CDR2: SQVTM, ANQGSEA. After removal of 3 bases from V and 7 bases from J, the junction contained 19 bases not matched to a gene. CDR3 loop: CSVDGVAGARSLREQYF. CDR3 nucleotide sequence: TGCAGCGTTGACGGGGTAGCGGGGGCCAGATCCCTACGAGAGCAGTACTTC.

The CDR3, as DNA: TGTGCCAGCAGCTCACAGGGGTCTGGGGCCAACGTCCTGACTTTC. This encodes CASSSQGSGANVLTF. The rearrangement uses TRBV11-3 and TRBJ2-6; 7 bases fit TRBD1. Unmatched junction bases numbered 1, after V lost 4 bases and J lost 1 base. The length of the CDR3 is 15 residues. The germline CDR1 and CDR2 sequences are SGHNT and YENEEA.

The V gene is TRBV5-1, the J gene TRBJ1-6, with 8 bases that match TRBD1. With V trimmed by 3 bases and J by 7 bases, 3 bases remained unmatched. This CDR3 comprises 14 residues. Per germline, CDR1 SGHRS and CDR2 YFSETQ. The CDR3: CASSSGQGNSPLHF. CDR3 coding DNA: TGCGCCAGCAGCTCCGGACAGGGAAATTCACCCCTCCACTTT.

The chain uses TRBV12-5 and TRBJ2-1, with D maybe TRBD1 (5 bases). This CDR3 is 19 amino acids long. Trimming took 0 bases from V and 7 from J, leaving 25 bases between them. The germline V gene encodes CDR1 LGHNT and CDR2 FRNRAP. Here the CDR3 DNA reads TGTGCTAGTGGTTTGGTACCTTCCCAGGGTATGGGCCCCAGGAATGAGCAGTTCTTC. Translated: CASGLVPSQGMGPRNEQFF.

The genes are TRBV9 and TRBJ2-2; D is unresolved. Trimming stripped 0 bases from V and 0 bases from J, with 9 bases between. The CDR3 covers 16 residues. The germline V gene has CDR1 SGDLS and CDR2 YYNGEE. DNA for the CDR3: TGTGCCAGCAGCGTAGTGCAGATTCCGAACACCGGGGAGCTGTTTTTT. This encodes CASSVVQIPNTGELFF.